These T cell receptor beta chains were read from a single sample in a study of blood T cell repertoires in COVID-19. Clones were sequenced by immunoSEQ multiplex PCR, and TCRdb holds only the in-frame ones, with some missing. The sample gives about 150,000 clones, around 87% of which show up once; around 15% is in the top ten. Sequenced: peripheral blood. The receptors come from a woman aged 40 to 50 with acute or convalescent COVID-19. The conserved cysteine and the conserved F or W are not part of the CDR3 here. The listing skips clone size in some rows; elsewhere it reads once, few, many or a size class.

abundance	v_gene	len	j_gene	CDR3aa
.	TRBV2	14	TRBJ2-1	ASRENSGGASNEQF
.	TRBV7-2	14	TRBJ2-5	ASSRQASGPQETQY
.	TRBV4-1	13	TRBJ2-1	ASSQDPGGGDEQF
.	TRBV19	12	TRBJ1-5	ASSRQGNAQPQH
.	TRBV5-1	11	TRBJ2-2	ASTRLNTGELF
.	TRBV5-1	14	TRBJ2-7	ASSLAPGLDSYEQY
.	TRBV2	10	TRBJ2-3	ASSQSPDTQY
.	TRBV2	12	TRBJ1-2	ASSEGSINYGYT
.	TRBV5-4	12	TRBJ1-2	ASSLGGKGYGYT
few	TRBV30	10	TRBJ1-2	ALTGGTYGYT
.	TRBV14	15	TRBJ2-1	ASSPKGSGGAWNEQF
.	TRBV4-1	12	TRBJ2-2	ASSFRGSTGELF
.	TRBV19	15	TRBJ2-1	ASNGLAGGPPYNEQF
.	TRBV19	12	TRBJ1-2	ASGGQLNNYGYT
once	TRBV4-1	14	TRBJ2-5	ASSHNQREGGETQY
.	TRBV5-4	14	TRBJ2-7	ASSLLLGGGLDEQY
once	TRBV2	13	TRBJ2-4	ASSDGGMTGARQY
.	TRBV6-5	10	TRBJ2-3	ASGRGTDTQY
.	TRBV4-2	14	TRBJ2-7	ASRSLGGTTSYEQY
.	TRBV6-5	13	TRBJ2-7	ASSYSMQGPRKQY
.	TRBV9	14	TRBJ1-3	ASSSTGQNSGNTIY
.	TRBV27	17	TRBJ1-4	ASSLRMGFTGTGDEKLF
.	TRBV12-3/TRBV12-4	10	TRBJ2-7	ASSKYTREQY
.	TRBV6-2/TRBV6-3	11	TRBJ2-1	ASSRSGGNEQF
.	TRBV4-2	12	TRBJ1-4	ASSQDSMNEKLF
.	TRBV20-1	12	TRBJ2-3	SASMGRDGDTQY
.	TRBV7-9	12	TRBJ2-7	ASRDLAGGIEQY
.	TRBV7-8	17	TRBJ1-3	ASSLILGFLGEAGNTIY
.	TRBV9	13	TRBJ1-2	ASSVRALGQVGYT
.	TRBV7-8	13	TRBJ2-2	ASSLRGGLTGELF
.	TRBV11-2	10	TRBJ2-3	ASSLVLGEQY
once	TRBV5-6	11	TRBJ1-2	ASSWTGGHGYT
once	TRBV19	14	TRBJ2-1	ASSIALEKIYNEQF
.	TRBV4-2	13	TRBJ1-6	ASSLRTAGDSPLH
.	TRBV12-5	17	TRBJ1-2	ASGLDYGTGVLSNYGYT
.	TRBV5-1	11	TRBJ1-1	ASSLDRNTEAF
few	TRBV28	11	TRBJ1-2	ASSFALSDGYT
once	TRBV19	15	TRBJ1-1	ASSQRDRGGLSTEAF
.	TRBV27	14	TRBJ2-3	ASSLFGRGSTDTQY
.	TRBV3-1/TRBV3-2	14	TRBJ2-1	ASSQAQGQGYNEQF
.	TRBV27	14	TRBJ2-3	ASSTTSDLSFGTQY
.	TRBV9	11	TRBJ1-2	ASSVVGGYGYT
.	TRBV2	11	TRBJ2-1	ASREDAQGEQF
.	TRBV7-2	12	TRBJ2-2	VSARDSNTGELF
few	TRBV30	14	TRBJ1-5	AWSVFGQSSNQPQH
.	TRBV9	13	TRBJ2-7	ASSVYGLADYEQY
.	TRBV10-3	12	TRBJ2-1	ASRLAGIYNEQF
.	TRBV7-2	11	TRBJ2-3	ASSDTGRAGEY
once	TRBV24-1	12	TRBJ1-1	ATSDSDGSTEAF
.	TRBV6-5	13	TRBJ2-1	ASSYGLAGGDEQF
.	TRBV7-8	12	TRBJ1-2	ASSLARQGWGYT
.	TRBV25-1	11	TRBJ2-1	ASSDLSYNEQF
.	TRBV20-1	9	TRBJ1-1	RGGDGTEAF
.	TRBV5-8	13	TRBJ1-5	ASSLTGFSLQPQH